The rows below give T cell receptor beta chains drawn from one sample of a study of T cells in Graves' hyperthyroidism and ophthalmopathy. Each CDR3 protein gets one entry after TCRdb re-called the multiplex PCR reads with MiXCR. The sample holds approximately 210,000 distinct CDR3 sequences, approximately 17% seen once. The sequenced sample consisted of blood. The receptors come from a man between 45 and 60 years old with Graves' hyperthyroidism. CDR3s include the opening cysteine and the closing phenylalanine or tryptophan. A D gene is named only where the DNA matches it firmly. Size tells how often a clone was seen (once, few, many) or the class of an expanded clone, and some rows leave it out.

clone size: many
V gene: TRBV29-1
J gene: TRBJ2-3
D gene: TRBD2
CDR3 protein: CSGGGSGRGTDTQYF
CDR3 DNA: TGCAGCGGCGGAGGTAGCGGGAGGGGCACAGATACGCAGTATTTT

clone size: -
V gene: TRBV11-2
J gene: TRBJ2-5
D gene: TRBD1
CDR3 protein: CASRVGQGRAETQYF
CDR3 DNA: TGTGCCAGCAGGGTGGGACAGGGGAGGGCAGAGACCCAGTACTTC

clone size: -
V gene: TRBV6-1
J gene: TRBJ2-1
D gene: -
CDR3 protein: CASSPGQEGYNEQFF
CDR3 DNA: TGTGCCAGCAGCCCCGGACAAGAGGGGTACAATGAGCAGTTCTTC

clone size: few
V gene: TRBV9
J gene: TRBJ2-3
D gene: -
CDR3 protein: CASSTTTLDTQYF
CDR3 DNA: TGTGCCAGCAGCACCACTACGCTTGATACGCAGTATTTT

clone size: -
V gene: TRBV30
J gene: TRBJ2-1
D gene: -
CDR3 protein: CAWISGNRLYNEQFF
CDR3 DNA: TGTGCCTGGATCTCAGGGAACAGGCTCTACAATGAGCAGTTCTTC

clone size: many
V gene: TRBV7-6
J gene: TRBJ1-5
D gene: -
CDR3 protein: CASSPRRGWGNQPQHF
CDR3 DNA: TGTGCCAGCAGCCCTCGTCGCGGTTGGGGCAATCAGCCCCAGCATTTT

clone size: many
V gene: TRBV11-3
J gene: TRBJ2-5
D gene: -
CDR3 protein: CASSLFSGQETQYF
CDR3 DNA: TGTGCCAGCAGCTTATTCAGCGGACAAGAGACCCAGTACTTC

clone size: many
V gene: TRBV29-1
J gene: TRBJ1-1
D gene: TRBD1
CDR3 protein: CSVSPGQPMNTEAFF
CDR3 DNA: TGCAGCGTTTCACCGGGACAGCCCATGAACACTGAAGCTTTCTTT

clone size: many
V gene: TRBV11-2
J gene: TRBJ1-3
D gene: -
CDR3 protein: CASSENTKSLAGNTIYF
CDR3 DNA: TGTGCCAGCAGCGAAAACACCAAGAGCCTGGCAGGAAACACCATATATTTT

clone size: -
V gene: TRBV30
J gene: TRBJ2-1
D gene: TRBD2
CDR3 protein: CAWKSGTSGSNEQFF
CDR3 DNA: TGTGCCTGGAAAAGCGGGACTAGCGGGAGTAATGAGCAGTTCTTC

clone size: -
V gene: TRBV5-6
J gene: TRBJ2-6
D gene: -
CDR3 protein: CASSPAFKSGANVLTF
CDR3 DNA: TGTGCCAGCAGCCCAGCCTTTAAATCTGGGGCCAACGTCCTGACTTTC

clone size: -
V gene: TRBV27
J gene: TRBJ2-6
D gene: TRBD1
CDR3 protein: CASSLRWGRGTGANVLTF
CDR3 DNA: TGTGCCAGCAGTTTAAGGTGGGGCAGGGGGACTGGGGCCAACGTCCTGACTTTC

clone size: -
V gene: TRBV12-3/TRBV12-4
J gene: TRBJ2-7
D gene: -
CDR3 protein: CASSLSVHYEQYF
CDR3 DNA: TGTGCCAGCAGTTTGTCAGTACACTACGAGCAGTACTTC

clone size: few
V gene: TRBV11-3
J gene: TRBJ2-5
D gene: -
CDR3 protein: CASSRTQGKVETQYF
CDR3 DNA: TGTGCCAGCAGCAGAACTCAGGGGAAAGTAGAGACCCAGTACTTC

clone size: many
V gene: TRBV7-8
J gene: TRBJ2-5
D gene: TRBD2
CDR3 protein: CASSYVLAGVETQYF
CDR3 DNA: TGTGCCAGCAGCTACGTCCTAGCGGGAGTAGAGACCCAGTACTTC

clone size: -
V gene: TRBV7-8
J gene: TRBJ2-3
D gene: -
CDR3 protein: CASSLRDLGSTDTQYF
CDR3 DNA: TGTGCCAGCAGCTTAAGGGACTTAGGATCCACAGATACGCAGTATTTT

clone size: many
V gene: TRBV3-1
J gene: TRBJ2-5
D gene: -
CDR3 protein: CASSQVTGWETQYF
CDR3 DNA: TGTGCCAGCAGCCAAGTAACAGGTTGGGAGACCCAGTACTTC

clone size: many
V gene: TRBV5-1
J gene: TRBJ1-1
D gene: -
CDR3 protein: CASKPGIPNTEAFF
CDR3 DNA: TGCGCCAGCAAACCAGGGATCCCGAACACTGAAGCTTTCTTT

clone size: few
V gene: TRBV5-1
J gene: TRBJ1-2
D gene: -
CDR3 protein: CASSLGPQGSYGYTF
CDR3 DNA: TGCGCCAGCAGCTTGGGGCCACAGGGTAGCTATGGCTACACCTTC

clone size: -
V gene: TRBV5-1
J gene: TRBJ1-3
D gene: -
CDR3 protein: CASSLGGDTIYF
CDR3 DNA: TGCGCCAGCAGCTTGGGGGGTGACACCATATATTTT

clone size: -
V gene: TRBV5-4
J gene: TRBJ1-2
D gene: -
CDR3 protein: CASSLVPSPRRYYGYTF
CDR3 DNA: TGTGCCAGCAGCTTGGTGCCCAGCCCTAGGAGGTACTATGGCTACACCTTC

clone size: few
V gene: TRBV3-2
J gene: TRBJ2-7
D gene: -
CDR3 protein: CASSQGVGGSYEQYF
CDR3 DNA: TGTGCCAGCAGCCAAGGGGTGGGAGGGAGCTACGAGCAGTACTTC

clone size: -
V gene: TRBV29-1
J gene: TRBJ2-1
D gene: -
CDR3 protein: CSVGKSSYNEQFF
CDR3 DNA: TGCAGCGTTGGCAAGAGCTCCTACAATGAGCAGTTCTTC

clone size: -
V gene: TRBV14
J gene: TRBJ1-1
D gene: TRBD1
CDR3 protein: CASSQFAGGTEAFF
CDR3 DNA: TGTGCCAGCAGCCAATTCGCAGGGGGGACTGAAGCTTTCTTT

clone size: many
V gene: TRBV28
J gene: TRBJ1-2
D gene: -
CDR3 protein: CASSFNGASSYGGYTF
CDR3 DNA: TGTGCCAGCAGTTTCAACGGGGCCTCTTCGTACGGTGGCTACACCTTC

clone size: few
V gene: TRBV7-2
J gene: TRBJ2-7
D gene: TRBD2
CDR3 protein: CASSRGLAGYEQYF
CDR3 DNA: TGTGCCAGCAGCCGTGGACTAGCAGGCTACGAGCAGTACTTC

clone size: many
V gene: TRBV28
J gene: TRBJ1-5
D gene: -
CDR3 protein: CASSSLQPQHF
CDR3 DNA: TGTGCCAGCAGTTCCCTTCAGCCCCAGCATTTT

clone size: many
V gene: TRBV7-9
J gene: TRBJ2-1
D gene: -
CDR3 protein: CASSLVGGRHNEQFF
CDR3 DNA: TGTGCCAGCAGCTTAGTTGGCGGGCGCCACAATGAGCAGTTCTTC

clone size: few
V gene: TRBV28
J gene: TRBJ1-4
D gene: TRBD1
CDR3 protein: CASSSGQGQRFF
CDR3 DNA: TGTGCCAGCAGTTCTGGACAGGGGCAACGGTTTTTT

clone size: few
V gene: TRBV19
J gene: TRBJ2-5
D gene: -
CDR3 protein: CASRRRPETQYF
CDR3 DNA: TGTGCCAGTAGACGACGACCAGAGACCCAGTACTTC

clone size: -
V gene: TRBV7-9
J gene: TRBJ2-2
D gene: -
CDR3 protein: CASNFGISNTGELFF
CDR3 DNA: TGTGCCAGCAACTTTGGTATATCGAACACCGGGGAGCTGTTTTTT

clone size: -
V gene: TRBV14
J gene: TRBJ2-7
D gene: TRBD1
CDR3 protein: CASSQATGVYYEQYF
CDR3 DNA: TGTGCCAGCAGCCAAGCGACAGGGGTGTATTACGAGCAGTACTTC

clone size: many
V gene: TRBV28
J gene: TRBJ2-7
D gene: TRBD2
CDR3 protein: CASSVYLGGRHEQYF
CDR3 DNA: TGTGCCAGCTCCGTCTATTTGGGGGGGAGACACGAGCAGTACTTC

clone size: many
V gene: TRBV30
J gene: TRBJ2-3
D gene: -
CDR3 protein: CACVGITTDTQYF
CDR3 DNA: TGTGCCTGTGTGGGAATCACCACAGATACGCAGTATTTT

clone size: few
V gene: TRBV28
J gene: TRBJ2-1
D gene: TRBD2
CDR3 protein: CASSPTSFWAGGPQESYNEQFF
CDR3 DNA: TGTGCCAGCAGCCCAACCTCCTTCTGGGCGGGAGGGCCTCAGGAATCCTACAATGAGCAGTTCTTC

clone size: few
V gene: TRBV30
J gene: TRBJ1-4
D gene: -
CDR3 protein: CAWSPPTTNEKLFF
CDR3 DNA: TGTGCCTGGAGTCCTCCAACAACTAATGAAAAACTGTTTTTT